This is a list of T cell receptor beta chains from one sample in a study of blood T cell repertoires in COVID-19. Here immunoSEQ multiplex PCR was the method, and the copy in TCRdb shows in-frame clones only, minus some. The sample yields approximately 150,000 clones, around nine tenths seen once. Sequencing input: peripheral blood. The source of these receptors is a human donor in a cohort sampled during active COVID-19. Each CDR3 is given with its conserved first and last residue. The D gene is left open where the match is weak. Expanded clones get a size class; other rows say once, few or many, or leave the size out.

>NA|TRBV12-3/TRBV12-4|TRBJ2-3|NA
CAQKALADTQYF
TGTGCGCAGAAGGCCCTAGCAGATACGCAGTATTTT
>NA|TRBV6-6|TRBJ2-1|NA
CASSPIGQNEQFF
TGTGCCAGCAGTCCGATTGGACAGAATGAGCAGTTCTTC
>NA|TRBV5-1|TRBJ2-2|NA
CASSLSTGNTGELFF
TGCGCCAGCAGCTTATCGACAGGGAACACCGGGGAGCTGTTTTTT
>NA|TRBV19|TRBJ1-2|NA
CASIQSVLGKRKGYGYTF
TGTGCCAGTATCCAATCAGTACTCGGGAAAAGGAAAGGGTATGGCTACACCTTC
>NA|TRBV5-6|TRBJ2-7|NA
CASSLLATGYSYEQYF
TGTGCCAGCAGCTTGTTGGCGACAGGCTACTCCTACGAGCAGTACTTC
>TRBD2|TRBV5-5|TRBJ2-1|NA
CASSLVGGAINEQFF
TGTGCCAGCAGCTTGGTCGGGGGGGCCATTAATGAGCAGTTCTTC
>NA|TRBV9|TRBJ2-2|NA
CASSVGQWNTGELFF
TGTGCCAGCAGCGTAGGACAGTGGAACACCGGGGAGCTGTTTTTT
>NA|TRBV18|TRBJ2-2|NA
CASSPPVGRRSGELFF
TGTGCCAGCTCACCACCGGTGGGCAGGCGTTCCGGGGAGCTGTTTTTT
>TRBD1|TRBV3-1/TRBV3-2|TRBJ1-2|NA
CASRRTGVNYGYTF
TGTGCCAGCAGACGGACAGGGGTAAACTATGGCTACACCTTC
>NA|TRBV10-2|TRBJ2-2|NA
CASSELKSYPGELFF
TGCGCCAGCAGTGAGTTAAAAAGCTACCCCGGGGAGCTGTTTTTT
>NA|TRBV5-1|TRBJ2-7|NA
CASSLAGQGYEQYF
TGCGCCAGCAGCTTGGCCGGGCAGGGCTACGAGCAGTACTTC
>NA|TRBV10-2|TRBJ2-6|NA
CASSESTGANVLTF
TGCGCCAGCAGTGAGTCAACAGGGGCCAACGTCCTGACTTTC
>TRBD1|TRBV4-1|TRBJ1-2|NA
CASSQATGVYGYTF
TGCGCCAGCAGCCAAGCTACAGGGGTCTATGGCTACACCTTC
>TRBD1|TRBV6-2/TRBV6-3|TRBJ2-7|NA
CASSYWDSRDSYEQYF
TGTGCCAGCAGTTACTGGGACAGCCGAGATTCCTACGAGCAGTACTTC
>TRBD1|TRBV6-1|TRBJ1-6|NA
CASSEPGQGGGSYNSPLHF
TGTGCCAGCAGTGAGCCCGGACAGGGAGGAGGATCCTATAATTCACCCCTCCACTTT
>NA|TRBV6-2/TRBV6-3|TRBJ1-1|NA
CASSYSAEDANTEAFF
TGTGCCAGCAGTTACTCCGCGGAAGATGCGAACACTGAAGCTTTCTTT
>TRBD2|TRBV5-6|TRBJ2-3|NA
CASSLGGGALTDTQYF
TGTGCCAGCAGCTTAGGCGGGGGGGCCCTCACAGATACGCAGTATTTT
>NA|TRBV5-4|TRBJ1-6|NA
CASSLGGPSSYNSPLHF
TGTGCCAGCAGCTTGGGGGGGCCGAGCTCCTATAATTCACCCCTCCACTTT
>TRBD1|TRBV10-3|TRBJ2-7|NA
CAIGRGQPYEQYF
TGTGCCATCGGACGGGGACAGCCCTACGAGCAGTACTTC
>TRBD1|TRBV6-2/TRBV6-3|TRBJ2-1|NA
CASTPAGGSYNEQFF
TGTGCCAGCACCCCTGCAGGGGGCTCCTACAATGAGCAGTTCTTC
>NA|TRBV11-2|TRBJ1-3|NA
CASSPPLADSGNTIYF
TGTGCCAGCAGCCCCCCCCTCGCGGACTCTGGAAACACCATATATTTT
>NA|TRBV27|TRBJ2-7|NA
CASSPNGGARYEQYF
TGTGCCAGCAGTCCGAATGGGGGGGCACGCTACGAGCAGTACTTC
>TRBD1|TRBV7-8|TRBJ1-1|NA
CASSQDRMNTEAFF
TGTGCCAGCAGCCAGGACAGGATGAACACTGAAGCTTTCTTT
>TRBD2|TRBV5-1|TRBJ2-3|once
CASSLANLGLAGNTDTQYF
TGCGCCAGCAGCTTGGCCAATCTGGGACTAGCGGGAAACACAGATACGCAGTATTTT
>TRBD1|TRBV5-1|TRBJ2-7|NA
CASSLAPGTGRNYEQYF
TGCGCCAGCAGCTTGGCCCCTGGGACAGGACGTAACTACGAGCAGTACTTC
>NA|TRBV10-3|TRBJ1-5|once
CAISEGAGQPQHF
TGTGCCATCAGTGAGGGGGCGGGGCAGCCCCAGCATTTT
>TRBD1|TRBV5-1|TRBJ1-1|NA
CASSLVGQGADTEAFF
TGCGCCAGCAGCTTGGTTGGACAGGGGGCGGATACTGAAGCTTTCTTT
>NA|TRBV5-4|TRBJ1-2|few
CASSLASGNGYTF
TGTGCCAGCAGCTTGGCATCAGGGAATGGCTACACCTTC
>TRBD1|TRBV4-3|TRBJ2-1|NA
CASGPRTGGLNEQFF
TGCGCCAGCGGCCCCCGGACAGGGGGCCTCAATGAGCAGTTCTTC
>TRBD1|TRBV27|TRBJ2-1|NA
CASSLSGTGGNEQFF
TGTGCCAGCAGTTTATCTGGGACAGGGGGCAATGAGCAGTTCTTC
>NA|TRBV6-5|TRBJ2-7|NA
CASSPRSSYEQYF
TGTGCCAGCAGTCCCCGTTCCTCCTACGAGCAGTACTTC
>TRBD2|TRBV19|TRBJ2-3|NA
CASSSGRGTDTQYF
TGTGCCAGTAGTTCAGGGAGGGGCACAGATACGCAGTATTTT
>NA|TRBV7-9|TRBJ1-1|NA
CASSLGGRGSDTEAFF
TGTGCCAGCAGCTTAGGGGGGAGGGGTTCGGATACTGAAGCTTTCTTT
>NA|TRBV2|TRBJ2-7|NA
CALKVGAKHEQYF
TGTGCCTTAAAGGTGGGCGCTAAGCACGAGCAGTACTTC